This record covers a single T cell receptor (beta chain). The data stem from a study of blood T cell repertoires in COVID-19. Sequencing used immunoSEQ multiplex PCR; TCRdb keeps in-frame clones, though not all of them. The sample records 250,000 to 350,000 clones, about 91% being singletons. This TCR came from a young woman who had recovered from COVID-19. The sequenced sample consisted of PBMCs or T cells enriched from blood (not recorded which).

The CDR3 DNA reads TGTGCCAGCAGTTACGGCGGGGGGCGTTGGACTGAAGCTTTCTTT. As protein: CASSYGGGRWTEAFF. The chain couples TRBV6-5 to TRBJ1-1, with D perhaps TRBD1 (6 bases). V was trimmed by 2 bases and J by 5 bases, leaving 15 bases between them. Germline values: CDR1 MNHEY, CDR2 SVGAGI. The CDR3 is 15 amino acids.